This TCR beta chain comes out of a study of blood T cells in healthy people across ages. Study-wide results and limits: Older age went with lower TCR beta diversity per million T cells, in a roughly linear way. Unsorted PBMC material precluded a definitive naive versus antigen-experienced comparison. There were more naive CD4+ cells and higher diversity in long-lived donors than in aged donors.

Donors were healthy Caucasian individuals from Russia aged about 6 to 90. Germline values: CDR1 SGHRS, CDR2 YFSETQ. The CDR3 sequence is 15 residues long. The ends lost 1 base at V and 6 bases at J; junction bases unmatched: 5. Worth noting for this clonotype: The antigen remains undetermined.

The authors ran a second PCR of about 7 to 12 cycles using a sample-barcoded 5' primer and a J-beta primer mix. TCRdb ran MiXCR on the 5' RACE reads and lists one entry per CDR3 protein. The table lists 600,000 to 1,000,000 distinct CDR3 sequences, roughly 60% of them singletons. This chain links TRBV5-1 with TRBJ1-5, with 9 nucleotides matching TRBD1. The TCR was taken from a man aged 25-45 years in good health. The sample was blood. CDR3 loop: CASSLTGGDGQPQHF. DNA for the CDR3: TGCGCCAGCAGCTTGACAGGGGGCGACGGTCAGCCCCAGCATTTT.